A single sample gave rise to the 30 T cell receptor beta chains below, sequenced in a study of tumor-infiltrating lymphocytes in primary liver carcinoma (dated by TCRdb to the late 2010s). The sequencer was an Illumina HiSeq 2500. TCRbeta-specific cDNA was reverse-transcribed from roughly 500 ng total RNA using a constant-region primer and ProtoScript II reverse transcriptase. The TCRbeta libraries were prepared through three rounds of nested multiplex PCR following a slightly modified ARM-PCR procedure. Multiplex TRBV1-TRBV30 forward primers and a Cbeta reverse primer were used in the first two PCR rounds, each of which was run for around 10 cycles. The public reads were quality trimmed at Q25 with fastp and then assembled into clones with MiXCR by TCRdb, keeping productive beta chains. Each entry is one CDR3 protein sequence, shown with its most common DNA and genes. This sample holds 250,000 to 350,000 distinct CDR3 sequences; 45% to 70% were observed only once. The top ten constitute about 15% of the sample.

Blood RNA was extracted from unsorted whole blood with TRIzol reagent; germline DNA came from the DNeasy Blood & Tissue kit. Sample: peripheral blood. These receptors were taken from a woman aged 30 to 39 with primary liver carcinoma and hepatitis B virus infection.

V usage is TRBV11-1 and J usage is TRBJ2-1; unclear D gene. The V end lost 4 bases, the J end lost 0 bases, and 13 bases lay between the germline ends. Germline CDR1 is SGHAT and CDR2 is FQDESV (reference sequence). This CDR3 has 16 amino acids. CDR3 loop: CASSSSSVLSYNEQFF. The CDR3, as DNA: TGTGCCAGCAGCTCCTCCTCTGTCCTCTCCTACAATGAGCAGTTCTTC.

This clonotype was counted only a few times. The chain couples TRBV4-1 to TRBJ2-2; no definite D call. V was pared by 3 bases and J by 5 bases, with 7 bases between. The germline gives CDR1 MGHRA, CDR2 YSYEKL. The CDR3 totals 13 residues. The DNA for the CDR3 is TGCGCCAGCAGCCATTTAGGGACCGGGGAGCTGTTTTTT. It specifies CASSHLGTGELFF.

The table lists this clonotype with a few counts. The rearrangement uses TRBV4-1 and TRBJ1-1; unclear D gene. The CDR3 consists of 14 residues. Looked up from germline, CDR1 is MGHRA and CDR2 is YSYEKL. V dropped 5 bases and J dropped 6 bases, with 16 bases sitting between them. The CDR3 reads CASSFLEGSAEAFF. The CDR3 bases are TGCGCCAGCAGCTTCCTGGAAGGTAGCGCTGAAGCTTTCTTT.

As to this clonotype: One junction end does not reproduce the germline sequence, and a read error may be involved. The J gene is TRBJ2-7, the V gene TRBV28, with D perhaps TRBD1 or TRBD2 (5 bases each). The CDR3 has 19 amino acids. Germline loops: CDR1 MDHEN, CDR2 SYDVKM. The CDR3 is CASNTLWAGSNLEAYGQYF. CDR3 nucleotides: TGTGCCAGCAATACCTTGTGGGCAGGGAGCAATCTTGAGGCTTACGGGCAGTACTTC.

The CDR3 reads CASRTPGLGQADTQYF. The CDR3 nucleotides are TGCGCCAGCAGGACCCCAGGACTCGGTCAGGCAGATACGCAGTATTTT. This chain joins TRBV5-1 and TRBJ2-3; D may be TRBD2 (5 bases). The CDR3 spans 16 residues. CDR1 is SGHRS and CDR2 is YFSETQ in the germline V gene. V was clipped by 5 bases and J by 4 bases, with 20 bases between them.

Points on this clonotype: A much larger clone sits a single nucleotide away, making a read error possible. This chain joins TRBV6-1 and TRBJ1-2, with a tentative D call TRBD1 (5 bases). Germline-derived CDR1 and CDR2 are MNHNS and SASEGT. This CDR3 is 16 amino acids long. The DNA for the CDR3 is TGTGACAGCAGTGAAGGGACCGGGGCCGGGACCTATGGCTACACCTTC. Protein sequence: CDSSEGTGAGTYGYTF.

This rearrangement joins TRBV5-8 to TRBJ2-7; possible D gene TRBD1, 6 bases. The V gene's germline CDR1 is SGHTS and CDR2 YDEGEE. The CDR3 sequence is 16 residues long. Trimming took 1 base from V and 9 from J, leaving 23 bases between them. The CDR3 protein is CASSLLRGDISYRQYF. CDR3 nucleotide sequence: TGTGCCAGCAGCTTGCTCAGGGGCGATATCTCCTACAGGCAGTACTTC.

This clonotype was counted ten times or more. DNA for the CDR3: TGTGCCAGCAGTACCTCCGGCCCGATTGGGCAGTATTTT. This codes for CASSTSGPIGQYF. The genes are TRBV12-3 or TRBV12-4 and TRBJ2-3; D remains ambiguous. Trimming took off 5 bases at V and 11 bases at J, with 17 bases between the two ends. CDR3 length: 13 amino acids.

Concerning this clonotype: Germline and junction disagree at one end, which may indicate a read error. CDR3 sequence: CASSRRDGITEELFF. In DNA form, the CDR3 reads TGTGCCAGCAGTCGCAGGGACGGGATCACCGAGGAGCTGTTTTTT. The rearrangement links TRBV6-5 to TRBJ2-2; D might be TRBD1 or TRBD2, each matching 5 bases. The CDR3 spans 15 residues. Germline-derived CDR1 and CDR2 are MNHEY and SVGAGI.

CDR3 loop: CASSLEGHYNEQFF. The CDR3 DNA reads as TGTGCCAGCAGCTTGGAGGGACACTACAATGAGCAGTTCTTC. The J gene is TRBJ2-1, the V gene TRBV5-5; D might be TRBD1 (6 bases). This CDR3 comprises 14 residues. In germline, CDR1 is SGHKS, CDR2 YYEKEE (reference sequence). V was trimmed by 0 bases and J by 3 bases, leaving 7 bases between them. The full variable domain, rest sourced from reference TRBV5-5 and TRBJ2-1, is DAGVTQSPTHLIKTRGQQVTLRCSPISGHKSVSWYQQVLGQGPQFIFQYYEKEERGRGNFPDRFSARQFPNYSSELNVNALLLGDSALYLCASSLEGHYNEQFFGPGTRLTVL.

A remark on this clonotype: At one boundary the junction diverges from the germline segment, which might be a read error. The chain uses TRBV5-6 and TRBJ1-1, with D possibly being TRBD1 (5 bases). The germline gives CDR1 SGHDT, CDR2 YYEEEE. The CDR3 loop spans 12 amino acids. The CDR3 DNA reads as TGTACCAGCAGCCCAGGGCTGACTGAAGCTTTCTTT. This encodes CTSSPGLTEAFF.

This clonotype was seen once. The chain links TRBV29-1 to TRBJ1-1, with TRBD1 identical over 7 bases. Germline trimming cut 6 bases from V and 4 bases from J; bases unmatched to any gene: 11. Germline assignment: CDR1 SQVTM and CDR2 ANQGSEA. This CDR3 has 14 amino acids. In DNA form, the CDR3 reads TGCAGCGTGGTTAGGATGGACAGGAGCACTGAAGCTTTCTTT. This codes for CSVVRMDRSTEAFF.

This clonotype has only one observation. An end of the junction differs from the germline gene, which may be a read error. The V gene is TRBV5-4, the J gene TRBJ2-5; no reliable D call. Germline V CDR1 and CDR2: SGHNT, YYREEE (reference sequence). CDR3 size: 13 residues. CDR3 sequence reads: CASSLGREEAQYF. Here the CDR3 DNA reads TGTGCCAGCAGCTTGGGTAGGGAAGAGGCCCAGTACTTC. The full variable domain, its missing parts supplied by reference TRBV5-4 and TRBJ2-5, is ETGVTQSPTHLIKTRGQQVTLRCSSQSGHNTVSWYQQALGQGPQFIFQYYREEENGRGNFPPRFSGLQFPNYSSELNVNALELDDSALYLCASSLGREEAQYFGPGTRLLVL.

This clonotype was observed at least ten times. The genes are TRBV29-1 and TRBJ2-2; D unresolved. Trimming took off 1 base at V and 4 bases at J, with 4 bases between the two ends. The CDR3 totals 12 residues. Germline assignment: CDR1 SQVTM and CDR2 ANQGSEA. DNA for the CDR3: TGCAGCGTTGAAGGTGGCACCGGGGAGCTGTTTTTT. Protein: CSVEGGTGELFF.

The genes are TRBV30 and TRBJ2-2; 8 bases agree with TRBD2. CDR3 length: 17 residues. Germline V gene sequence: CDR1 GTSNPN, CDR2 SVGIG (reference sequence). With 4 bases clipped from V and 2 bases from J, the junction kept 12 bases outside the gene matches. The CDR3 DNA reads as TGTGCCTGGAATGCACTGGGACTAGTGGAAAACACCGGGGAGCTGTTTTTT. Protein sequence: CAWNALGLVENTGELFF.

As to this clonotype: This may be a read error: a much more frequent sequence differs by one nucleotide. CDR3 protein: CASSSSMDNEQFF. Here the CDR3 DNA reads TGTGCCAGCAGTTCCTCGATGGACAATGAGCAGTTCTTC. The V call is TRBV12-3 or TRBV12-4, the J call TRBJ2-1; D call uncertain. The V end lost 4 bases, the J end lost 5 bases, and 9 bases lay between the germline ends. The CDR3 covers 13 residues.

A note on this clonotype: The conserved closing phenylalanine or tryptophan is absent in this CDR3, likely reflecting a read error. The chain joins TRBV29-1 to TRBJ2-3, with D hard to call. With 3 bases removed from V and 1 base from J, the gap between germline ends came to 8 bases. Germline CDR1 and CDR2: SQVTM and ANQGSEA. CDR3 length: 13 residues. This CDR3 reads CSVELLGTDTQYS. The CDR3 nucleotides read TGCAGCGTTGAGTTATTGGGCACAGATACGCAGTATTCT.

This clonotype appeared once. The junction departs from the called germline gene at one end, perhaps through a read error. This chain joins TRBV6-5 and TRBJ2-5; D not certain. Germline V lookup: CDR1 MNHEY, CDR2 SVGAGI. CDR3 size: 14 residues. The CDR3 here is CTSKDTTFQETQYF. CDR3 DNA: TGTACCAGCAAAGATACAACTTTCCAAGAGACCCAGTACTTC.

This clonotype was seen just once. A read error is likely, as this CDR3 ends without the conserved phenylalanine or tryptophan. The chain joins TRBV7-9 to TRBJ2-3; TRBD2 is a possible D gene (6 bases). Germline values: CDR1 SEHNR, CDR2 FQNEAQ (reference sequence). CDR3 length: 15 residues. Trimming cost V 1 base and J 6 bases, with 14 bases left between them. The CDR3 region is CASSLGGTLTDTQYL. In DNA, the CDR3 is TGTGCCAGCAGCTTAGGAGGGACTCTCACTGATACGCAGTATCTT.

As concerns this clonotype: The junction and the germline gene differ at one end; a read error may be behind it. This rearrangement joins TRBV30 to TRBJ2-2; 7 bases agree with TRBD2. CDR1 is GTSNPN, CDR2 SVGIG, per germline (reference sequence). The length of the CDR3 is 13 residues. This chain's CDR3 is CAWSVLRAGELLF. CDR3 sequence (DNA): TGTGCCTGGAGTGTACTCAGGGCGGGGGAGCTGTTGTTT. The entire variable domain, with the rest obtained from reference TRBV30 and TRBJ2-2, is as follows: SQTIHQWPATLVQPVGSPLSLECTVEGTSNPNLYWYRQAAGRGLQLLFYSVGIGQISSEVPQNLSASRPQDRQFILSSKKLLLSDSGFYLCAWSVLRAGELLFGEGSRLTVL.

In the case of this clonotype: A much larger clone sits a single nucleotide away, making a read error possible. The chain joins TRBV12-3 or TRBV12-4 to TRBJ2-4; the D gene is possibly TRBD2 (6 bases). The ends were cut back, 8 bases at V and 0 bases at J, with 20 bases in the middle. This CDR3 has 17 residues. The CDR3 loop is CASGTQLGGIAKNIQYF. The CDR3 DNA reads as TGTGCCAGCGGGACTCAACTTGGCGGGATAGCCAAAAACATTCAGTACTTC.

With respect to this clonotype: A much larger clone sits a single nucleotide away, making a read error possible. The rearrangement links TRBV6-2 or TRBV6-3 to TRBJ2-2; D could derive from TRBD1 or TRBD2 (5 bases each). The CDR3 runs 14 residues. Germline lookup yields CDR1 MNHEY and CDR2 SVGEGT. CDR3 residues: CASSYSTDTGKLFF. DNA for the CDR3: TGTGCCAGCAGTTACTCGACAGACACCGGGAAGCTGTTTTTT.

This clonotype showed up just a few times. Germline is not matched at one junction end, which may reflect a read error. The chain couples TRBV7-8 to TRBJ2-3, with 9 bases that match TRBD1. Looked up from germline, CDR1 is SGHVS and CDR2 is FQNEAQ. The CDR3 is 15 residues long. The CDR3 DNA reads as TGTGCCAGCAGCTTAACAGGGGGCATCACAGATGCGCAGTATTTT. It specifies CASSLTGGITDAQYF.

The chain has TRBV4-3 and TRBJ2-3; no reliable D call. Looked up from germline, CDR1 is LGHNA and CDR2 is YSLEER. The CDR3 is made up of 14 amino acids. V lost 0 bases and J lost 8, with 12 bases in between. The CDR3 loop reads CASSQDDELVTQYF. CDR3 bases: TGCGCCAGCAGCCAAGATGACGAGTTAGTTACGCAGTATTTT.

The V and J genes are TRBV5-4 and TRBJ2-7; 9 bases agree with TRBD1. The CDR3 extends over 15 amino acids. V lost 2 bases and J lost 6; bases outside the gene matches: 9. Germline V gives CDR1 SGHNT, CDR2 YYREEE (reference sequence). CDR3 bases: TGTGCCAGCAGCTTTTCCCGGGACAGGGTGACCGAGCAGTACTTC. Translating it yields CASSFSRDRVTEQYF. The full variable domain, completed using reference TRBV5-4 and TRBJ2-7, is ETGVTQSPTHLIKTRGQQVTLRCSSQSGHNTVSWYQQALGQGPQFIFQYYREEENGRGNFPPRFSGLQFPNYSSELNVNALELDDSALYLCASSFSRDRVTEQYFGPGTRLTVT.

V and J are TRBV11-2 and TRBJ2-7; 16 bases align to TRBD2. J was trimmed by 7 bases and V by 5 bases; bases with no gene match: 5. The CDR3 loop spans 15 amino acids. Germline assignment: CDR1 SGHAT and CDR2 FQNNGV. The CDR3 nucleotides read TGTGCCAGCAGCGCCGGGACTAGCGGGAGGGGTGAGCAGTACTTC. Protein product: CASSAGTSGRGEQYF. The variable domain in full, with the rest retrieved from reference TRBV11-2 and TRBJ2-7, is EAGVAQSPRYKIIEKRQSVAFWCNPISGHATLYWYQQILGQGPKLLIQFQNNGVVDDSQLPKDRFSAERLKGVDSTLKIQPAKLEDSAVYLCASSAGTSGRGEQYFGPGTRLTVT.

This clonotype has more than one count but fewer than ten. The rearrangement uses TRBV6-6 and TRBJ1-1; TRBD1 aligns across 7 bases. CDR3 size: 14 residues. J lost 5 bases, V lost 6 bases, and 9 bases had no gene match. Germline V CDR1 and CDR2: MNHNY, SVGAGI (reference sequence). The CDR3 region is CASSQEQGRTEAFF. Written as DNA, the CDR3 is TGTGCCAGCAGCCAGGAACAGGGGCGGACTGAAGCTTTCTTT.

Regarding this clonotype: Possible read error: a much larger clone is one base away. V gene TRBV6-5 combines with J gene TRBJ1-5; tentatively, D is TRBD1 (6 bases). Germline V lookup: CDR1 MNHEY, CDR2 SVGAGI. This CDR3 region has 16 residues. CDR3 sequence: CASRPGGSGRNQSQHF. CDR3 nucleotide sequence: TGTGCCAGCAGACCGGGGGGCTCGGGGCGAAATCAGTCCCAGCATTTT.

The rearrangement uses TRBV6-6 and TRBJ1-2, with unresolved D. Germline-derived CDR1 and CDR2 are MNHNY and SVGAGI (reference sequence). V was cut by 4 bases and J by 6 bases, with 18 bases left in between. The CDR3 totals 15 residues. The CDR3 bases are TGTGCCAGCAGTTTCCCGGCCGGGGTCTTAGATGGCTACACCTTC. Its protein is CASSFPAGVLDGYTF.

This chain links TRBV21-1 with TRBJ2-1; no check of the table's D call, TRBD2, against the DNA was made. TRBV21-1 counts as a pseudogene. CDR3 length: 12 residues. The CDR3 DNA follows: TGTGCCAGTATCCAGAGCGGGAGATCCCTTTCTTTC. Its translation: CASIQSGRSLSF.